This is a list of T cell receptor beta chains from one sample in a study of T cell responses to AZD1222 COVID-19 vaccine. Some clones are missing from TCRdb's copy, which holds only in-frame ones; the method was immunoSEQ multiplex PCR. The sample yields 120,000 or so clones, around 80% seen once. The sample in question was peripheral blood, obtained 28 days after the second AZD1222 dose. These receptors all stem from an adult who received the AZD1222 COVID-19 vaccine. Each CDR3 is given with its conserved first and last residue. The D gene is left open where the match is weak. Clone size is not always given. Where it is, it says once, few, many or a class for expanded clones.

clone size	V gene	D gene	J gene	CDR3 DNA	CDR3 protein
.	TRBV19	.	TRBJ1-2	TGTGCCAGTCGGGACACCCACCTAATGCGCTACACCTTC	CASRDTHLMRYTF
.	TRBV18	.	TRBJ1-5	TGTGCCAGCTCACCCGACGGGGTAAACCTGCCCCAGCATTTT	CASSPDGVNLPQHF
.	TRBV19	.	TRBJ1-1	TGTGCCAGCGGCAATATTGGCAGACAGACCGGAGCTGAAGCTTTCTTT	CASGNIGRQTGAEAFF
.	TRBV25-1	.	TRBJ2-7	TGTGCCAGCAGTGAACATTCCGGGACGCAACACTCCTACGAGCAGTACTTC	CASSEHSGTQHSYEQYF
.	TRBV3-1/TRBV3-2	.	TRBJ1-2	TGTGCCAGCAGCCGTGGGGGGTTAGGTAACTATGGCTACACCTTC	CASSRGGLGNYGYTF
few	TRBV2	TRBD2	TRBJ2-4	TGTGCCAGCACCTCCGAAGTAGCGGGGGCCAAAAACATTCAGTACTTC	CASTSEVAGAKNIQYF
.	TRBV27	.	TRBJ2-7	TGTGCCAGCAGTTTTTTCCTAAACCCTAAAACGCATAACGAGCAGTACTTC	CASSFFLNPKTHNEQYF
.	TRBV9	TRBD1	TRBJ2-1	TGTGCCAGCAGCGTAACCCGGGACAGGTGGGACAATGAGCAGTTCTTC	CASSVTRDRWDNEQFF
.	TRBV7-6	.	TRBJ1-5	TGTGCCAGCAGCTTGGACGGGTCGAGGGGGCAGCCCCAGCATTTT	CASSLDGSRGQPQHF
.	TRBV3-1/TRBV3-2	TRBD1	TRBJ1-2	TGTGCCAGCAGCCAAGATCGGACAGGGCCGTGGTACACCTTC	CASSQDRTGPWYTF
.	TRBV9	.	TRBJ2-3	TGTGCCAGCAGCGCATACAAGCGCACAGATACGCAGTATTTT	CASSAYKRTDTQYF
.	TRBV5-1	.	TRBJ2-5	TGCGCCAGCAGCTCCACCGCGGGTAGGGAGACCCAGTACTTC	CASSSTAGRETQYF
.	TRBV19	.	TRBJ2-3	TGTGCCAGTAGTATGGGGTTTGGCCCTAACACAGATACGCAGTATTTT	CASSMGFGPNTDTQYF
.	TRBV19	TRBD1	TRBJ2-1	TGTGCCAGTTACAGGGGAAATGAGCAGTTCTTC	CASYRGNEQFF
.	TRBV11-2	TRBD1	TRBJ1-2	TGTGCCAGCAGCTTCCCGGACAGGGTCGTAAATGGCTACACCTTC	CASSFPDRVVNGYTF
.	TRBV5-6	.	TRBJ2-3	TGTGCCAGCAGCCCCCCGGAGGGGGAGACAGATACGCAGTATTTT	CASSPPEGETDTQYF
.	TRBV10-3	.	TRBJ1-2	TGTGCCATCATGGGGGGGGATAACTATGGCTACACCTTC	CAIMGGDNYGYTF
.	TRBV9	.	TRBJ2-7	TGTGCCAGCAGCGTAGAAACAGGTTCTACCTACGAGCAGTACTTC	CASSVETGSTYEQYF
.	TRBV7-2	.	TRBJ1-6	TGTGCCAGCAGCGTAGTGAGCTCCTATAATTCACCCCTCCACTTT	CASSVVSSYNSPLHF
few	TRBV28	TRBD1	TRBJ1-1	TGTGCCAGCAGTCGCACCACAGGACAGGGCAGCACTGAAGCTTTCTTT	CASSRTTGQGSTEAFF
.	TRBV12-3/TRBV12-4	.	TRBJ1-1	TGTGCCAGCAGTGACGGACGGTCCACTGAAGCTTTCTTT	CASSDGRSTEAFF
.	TRBV11-2	.	TRBJ2-1	TGTGCCAGCAGCTTAGCCAGAGACAATGAGCAGTTCTTC	CASSLARDNEQFF